The rows below give T cell receptor beta chains drawn from one sample of a study of graft-versus-host responses after intestinal transplantation. Profiled with immunoSEQ multiplex PCR; TCRdb holds only in-frame clones, not every one. Of 4,000 or so clones listed, about 29% are singletons. Source: alloreactive CD4+ T cells from a mixed lymphocyte reaction culture, taken before transplantation. The source is a human patient who was an organ donor for intestinal transplantation. CDR3s include the opening cysteine and the closing phenylalanine or tryptophan. D genes are given only for firm matches. The listing skips clone size in some rows; elsewhere it reads once, few, many or a size class.

CDR3aa | CDR3nt | d_gene | v_gene | abundance | j_gene
CASSFEAFF | TGTGCCAGTAGTTTCGAGGCTTTCTTT | . | TRBV19 | medium-sized | TRBJ1-1
CASSRDRGTDTQYF | TGTGCCAGCAGCCGGGACAGGGGCACAGATACGCAGTATTTT | TRBD1 | TRBV7-2 | . | TRBJ2-3
CATSRDPRIPEAFF | TGTGCCACCAGCAGAGATCCCCGAATCCCTGAAGCTTTCTTT | . | TRBV15 | large | TRBJ1-1
CASSYSDRGGPSYNEQFF | TGTGCCAGCAGTTACTCAGATCGGGGGGGCCCTTCCTACAATGAGCAGTTCTTC | TRBD2 | TRBV27 | . | TRBJ2-1
CASSLSTGGSPLHF | TGTGCCAGCAGCTTGAGTACAGGGGGTTCACCCCTCCACTTT | TRBD1 | TRBV5-4 | . | TRBJ1-6
CASSQGAGTEAFF | TGTGCCAGCAGCCAGGGGGCTGGGACTGAAGCTTTCTTT | TRBD1 | TRBV5-4 | few | TRBJ1-1
CASSLGQHHGYTF | TGTGCCAGCAGCCTGGGACAGCACCATGGCTACACCTTC | TRBD1 | TRBV7-9 | few | TRBJ1-2
CASSLSGGANYGYTF | TGTGCCAGCAGCTTGTCAGGGGGCGCTAACTATGGCTACACCTTC | TRBD1 | TRBV5-5 | . | TRBJ1-2
CASSYSGSGNTIYF | TGTGCCAGCAGTTACTCGGGTTCTGGAAACACCATATATTTT | . | TRBV6-5 | large | TRBJ1-3
CASSPTTGTGSYEQYF | TGTGCCAGCAGCCCGACGACCGGGACAGGGTCCTACGAGCAGTACTTC | TRBD1 | TRBV5-4 | . | TRBJ2-7
CASSIAGTNYGYTF | TGTGCCAGTAGTATCGCCGGGACAAACTATGGCTACACCTTC | . | TRBV19 | . | TRBJ1-2
CASSLEGLAWEQYF | TGTGCCAGCAGTTTAGAAGGACTAGCGTGGGAGCAGTACTTC | TRBD2 | TRBV28 | few | TRBJ2-7
CASSGTGANEKLFF | TGTGCCAGCAGCGGGACAGGGGCGAATGAAAAACTGTTTTTT | TRBD1 | TRBV5-5 | few | TRBJ1-4
CASSHNNYGYTF | TGTGCCAGCAGCCATAACAACTATGGCTACACCTTC | . | TRBV7-2 | . | TRBJ1-2
CASSLASGRANYGYTF | TGTGCCAGCAGCTTGGCGTCAGGTCGCGCTAACTATGGCTACACCTTC | . | TRBV5-4 | . | TRBJ1-2
CASSVGVGVGETQYF | TGTGCCAGCAGCGTAGGGGTGGGTGTGGGGGAGACCCAGTACTTC | . | TRBV9 | few | TRBJ2-5
CASSSDRGDEKLFF | TGTGCCAGCAGCTCGGACAGGGGAGATGAAAAACTGTTTTTT | TRBD1 | TRBV7-2 | . | TRBJ1-4
CASSFPRRGAFNEQFF | TGTGCCAGCAGTTTCCCCCGCAGGGGCGCGTTCAATGAGCAGTTCTTC | . | TRBV27 | few | TRBJ2-1
CASSQSGLAGGPTNEKLFF | TGTGCCAGCAGCCAATCGGGACTAGCGGGGGGGCCAACTAATGAAAAACTGTTTTTT | . | TRBV12-1 | . | TRBJ1-4
CASSLHGTGLGYTF | TGTGCCAGCAGCTTACATGGGACAGGGCTTGGCTACACCTTC | TRBD1 | TRBV7-2 | . | TRBJ1-2
CASSLEAGLSYEQYF | TGTGCCAGCAGCTTAGAGGCAGGGCTTTCCTACGAGCAGTACTTC | . | TRBV11-2 | few | TRBJ2-7
CASSSNYGYTF | TGCGCCAGCAGCTCTAACTATGGCTACACCTTC | . | TRBV5-1 | large | TRBJ1-2
CASSLAGYYGYTF | TGTGCCAGCAGCTTGGCAGGGTACTATGGCTACACCTTC | . | TRBV5-5 | . | TRBJ1-2
CASSQGRTENYGYTF | TGCGCCAGCAGCCAAGGTCGGACCGAGAACTATGGCTACACCTTC | . | TRBV4-1 | . | TRBJ1-2
CANRQGVGYEQYF | TGTGCCAACCGGCAGGGGGTAGGGTACGAGCAGTACTTC | TRBD1 | TRBV10-3 | medium-sized | TRBJ2-7
CASSYSDVYEQYF | TGTGCCAGCAGTTACTCGGACGTCTACGAGCAGTACTTC | . | TRBV6-6 | large | TRBJ2-7
CASSLTPRWTSYNEQFF | TGTGCCAGCAGCTTAACGCCGCGATGGACCTCCTACAATGAGCAGTTCTTC | . | TRBV7-9 | . | TRBJ2-1
CASSLGLGLNSPLHF | TGCGCCAGCAGCTTGGGTCTGGGACTGAATTCACCCCTCCACTTT | . | TRBV5-1 | once | TRBJ1-6
CASSLSRGGRYNEQFF | TGTGCCAGCAGCTTATCCAGGGGAGGACGCTACAATGAGCAGTTCTTC | . | TRBV11-1 | . | TRBJ2-1
CASSLSGTGGGETQYF | TGTGCCAGCAGCTTATCCGGGACAGGGGGCGGGGAGACCCAGTACTTC | TRBD1 | TRBV7-2 | . | TRBJ2-5
CASSQDWAPTYEQYF | TGCGCCAGCAGCCAAGATTGGGCCCCCACCTACGAGCAGTACTTC | . | TRBV4-3 | few | TRBJ2-7
CASSLLSGGAVGELFF | TGTGCCAGCAGCCTCCTTAGCGGGGGGGCCGTCGGGGAGCTGTTTTTT | TRBD2 | TRBV5-5 | medium-sized | TRBJ2-2
CASSLQYNSPLHF | TGTGCCAGCAGCTTACAATATAATTCACCCCTCCACTTT | . | TRBV11-1 | . | TRBJ1-6
CASSLGDTEAFF | TGTGCCAGCAGCTTAGGGGATACTGAAGCTTTCTTT | . | TRBV13 | . | TRBJ1-1
CASSETGGLKETQYF | TGTGCCAGCAGCGAAACAGGGGGCCTGAAAGAGACCCAGTACTTC | TRBD1 | TRBV5-6 | few | TRBJ2-5
CASSHSPLVGAYEQYF | TGTGCCAGCAGCCATAGCCCACTAGTCGGAGCCTACGAGCAGTACTTC | . | TRBV7-9 | . | TRBJ2-7
CASSPGTGVDTQYF | TGTGCCAGCAGCCCCGGGACCGGTGTAGATACGCAGTATTTT | . | TRBV7-3 | few | TRBJ2-3
CASRIQGGNYGYTF | TGTGCCAGCAGGATACAGGGGGGCAACTATGGCTACACCTTC | TRBD1 | TRBV27 | . | TRBJ1-2
CASSMGGQETQYF | TGTGCCAGTAGTATGGGGGGACAAGAGACCCAGTACTTC | . | TRBV19 | . | TRBJ2-5
CASSPSDYGYTF | TGTGCCAGCAGCCCGAGTGACTATGGCTACACCTTC | . | TRBV4-2 | few | TRBJ1-2
CASSLLWGARNTIYF | TGTGCCAGCAGCTTACTTTGGGGGGCGCGAAACACCATATATTTT | . | TRBV7-9 | large | TRBJ1-3
CASSTRLLGLGQYF | TGTGCCAGCAGTACAAGGCTTTTGGGCCTGGGGCAGTACTTC | . | TRBV6-6 | few | TRBJ2-7
CAISPRGTDYGYTF | TGTGCCATCAGTCCCCGCGGGACAGACTATGGCTACACCTTC | TRBD1 | TRBV10-3 | . | TRBJ1-2
CASSPGTGDYEQYF | TGCGCCAGCAGCCCTGGGACAGGGGACTACGAGCAGTACTTC | TRBD1 | TRBV4-3 | . | TRBJ2-7
CASSSPSSSEAFF | TGTGCCAGCAGTTCGCCGTCAAGTAGTGAAGCTTTCTTT | . | TRBV6-1 | . | TRBJ1-1
CASSVTGYKENEQFF | TGTGCCAGCAGTGTTACAGGGTATAAGGAGAATGAGCAGTTCTTC | . | TRBV6-6 | . | TRBJ2-1
CASSRTYNSPLHF | TGTGCCAGCAGTCGGACGTATAATTCACCCCTCCACTTT | . | TRBV6-1 | . | TRBJ1-6
CASSPQKSLNTEAFF | TGTGCCAGCTCACCACAGAAGAGTCTGAACACTGAAGCTTTCTTT | . | TRBV18 | few | TRBJ1-1
CASSFIRGGGNIYEQYF | TGTGCCAGCAGCTTCATACGCGGGGGGGGGAACATCTACGAGCAGTACTTC | TRBD2 | TRBV7-3 | . | TRBJ2-7
CASSLVGGSEQYF | TGTGCCAGCAGCTTGGTCGGGGGGTCCGAGCAGTACTTC | TRBD2 | TRBV7-2 | . | TRBJ2-7
CASSLIATDTQYF | TGCGCCAGCAGCTTGATAGCCACAGATACGCAGTATTTT | . | TRBV5-1 | few | TRBJ2-3
CASSLWRQEQYF | TGTGCCAGCAGCTTGTGGAGGCAAGAGCAGTACTTC | . | TRBV5-5 | . | TRBJ2-7
CASSLWLGYGNTIYF | TGTGCCAGCAGCTTGTGGTTAGGATACGGAAACACCATATATTTT | . | TRBV7-6 | large | TRBJ1-3